The 5 T cell receptor beta chains below were found in one sample sequenced in a study of post-analysis software for immune sequencing data. Whole-study results and caveats: TRBV segments more frequent in patients than in controls numbered roughly 5 and included TRBV5-6, TRBV5-1 and TRBV20-1.

The TCR beta cDNA libraries contained unique molecular identifiers. TCRdb redid the calling of the PCR reads with MiXCR, one entry per CDR3 protein. The sample consists of hundreds of thousands of distinct CDR3 sequences, roughly 30% of them appearing once. Antigen specificity for these receptors is unknown. Sequenced sample: blood. The source of these receptors is a girl aged 5-17 years with multiple sclerosis.

This clonotype was seen many times. Sequence at one end of the junction differs from germline and may be a read error. CDR3 sequence reads: CASSLAGGVNEQFF. CDR3 sequence (DNA): TGTGCCAGCAGCCTAGCGGGGGGAGTCAATGAGCAGTTCTTC. V is TRBV7-2 and J is TRBJ2-1; 11 nucleotides align to TRBD2. The CDR3 covers 14 residues. Germline V CDR1 and CDR2: SGHTA, FQGNSA.

This rearrangement joins TRBV7-9 to TRBJ2-7; 8 bases align to TRBD1. The CDR3 spans 14 residues. Germline loops: CDR1 SEHNR, CDR2 FQNEAQ (reference sequence). V was pared by 8 bases and J by 4 bases, with 10 bases of the junction left unmatched. The CDR3 nucleotides are TGTGCCAGCCCCTGGGACAGGCAATATTACGAGCAGTACTTC. Residues: CASPWDRQYYEQYF.

This clonotype was found many times. This chain connects TRBV6-5 to TRBJ1-1, with D perhaps TRBD1 (5 bases). Between the trimmed V and J ends, which lost 6 bases and 4 bases, there was a span of 12 bases. CDR1 is MNHEY, CDR2 SVGAGI, per germline. The CDR3 is made up of 13 amino acids. CDR3 in amino acids: CASRAGFRTEAFF. CDR3 DNA: TGTGCCAGCAGAGCAGGGTTTCGCACTGAAGCTTTCTTT.

This clonotype was detected a few times. This chain links TRBV5-1 with TRBJ2-3; weak D call: TRBD2 (6 bases). The CDR3 consists of 15 residues. In germline, CDR1 is SGHRS, CDR2 YFSETQ. This chain's CDR3 is CVTSPGVLSTDTQYF. CDR3 DNA sequence: TGCGTCACCTCCCCGGGGGTACTTAGCACAGATACGCAGTATTTT.

This chain uses TRBV29-1 with TRBJ2-3; the D is unclear. Germline V CDR1 and CDR2: SQVTM, ANQGSEA. The CDR3 extends over 13 amino acids. The ends were cut back, 6 bases at V and 0 bases at J, with 10 bases in the middle. CDR3 in amino acids: CSVNSPSTDTQYF. CDR3 nucleotide sequence: TGCAGCGTAAACAGTCCTAGCACAGATACGCAGTATTTT.